This paragraph covers one TCR beta chain sequence. Profiled with immunoSEQ multiplex PCR; TCRdb holds only in-frame clones, not every one. The sample lists 300,000 or so clones; over 85% were seen once. This sample is drawn from a study of blood T cell repertoires in COVID-19. At the level of the study: Samples taken during acute and convalescent COVID-19 were collected in the United States, Italy and Spain. T cells, B-cell-depleted T cells, or PBMCs supplied cDNA or gDNA.

This study enrolled people aged roughly 18 to 89 from 20 to 25 US geographic areas. Specimen: PBMCs or T cells enriched from blood (not recorded which). The receptor was isolated from a man aged 55 to 69 who had recovered from COVID-19.

CDR3 protein: CASSPPGQDGRTQYF. In DNA, the CDR3 is TGTGCCAGCTCACCACCGGGACAGGACGGGAGGACCCAGTACTTC. The rearrangement uses TRBV18 and TRBJ2-5; the match to TRBD1 covers 8 bases. Germline V gene lookup returns CDR1 KGHSH and CDR2 LQKENI. The CDR3 sequence is 15 residues long. V lost 0 bases and J lost 7; bases outside the gene matches: 7.